The clone carrying this TCR beta chain was seen more than once but under ten times. Antigen unknown. This clone may be a read error of a much larger clone one base away. The CDR3 runs 16 residues. Trimming stripped 6 bases from V and 6 bases from J, with 24 bases between. Germline CDR1 is MNHEY and CDR2 is SMNVEV (reference sequence). This entry belongs to a study of metastatic and nonmetastatic thyroid tumors. Overall study context: It was across blood and tumor or nodule tissue from malignant and benign thyroid patients that repertoires were compared.

Patients underwent thyroid surgery, and none had received any treatment before it. The authors' processing: The authors used CDR3 differences across clinicopathological groups to build a distant-metastasis classifier for papillary thyroid cancer. TCRdb re-clonotyped the PCR reads through MiXCR. The V and J calls reflect TCRdb's pipeline rather than the authors' work. The sample contains 21,000 or so clones, around 9.9% of which appear only once. The study's findings and limits: TCR beta diversity was reportedly significantly higher in malignant thyroid tumors than benign nodules, in blood and tumor.

The sequencing sample was made of blood. The source is a female donor with papillary thyroid cancer or a benign thyroid nodule (not recorded which). Some clones in this sample may be carry-over from other donors' samples. The chain couples TRBV27 to TRBJ2-7; D uncertain. CDR3 region: CASRPPDLGTQVEQYF. In DNA form, the CDR3 reads TGTGCCAGCAGACCACCTGACTTGGGTACCCAGGTCGAGCAGTACTTC.